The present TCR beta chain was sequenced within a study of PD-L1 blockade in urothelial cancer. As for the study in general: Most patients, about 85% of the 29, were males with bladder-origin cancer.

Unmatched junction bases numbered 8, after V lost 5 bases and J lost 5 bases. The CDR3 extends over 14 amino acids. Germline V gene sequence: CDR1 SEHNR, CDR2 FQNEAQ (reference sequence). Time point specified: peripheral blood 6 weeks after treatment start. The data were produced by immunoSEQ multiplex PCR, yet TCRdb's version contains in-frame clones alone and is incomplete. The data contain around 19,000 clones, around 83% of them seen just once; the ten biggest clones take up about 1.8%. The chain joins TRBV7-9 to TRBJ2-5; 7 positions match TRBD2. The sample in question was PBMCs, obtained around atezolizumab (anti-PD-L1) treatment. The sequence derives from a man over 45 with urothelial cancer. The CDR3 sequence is CASSVRTSFETQYF. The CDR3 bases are TGTGCCAGCAGCGTACGGACTAGTTTTGAGACCCAGTACTTC.